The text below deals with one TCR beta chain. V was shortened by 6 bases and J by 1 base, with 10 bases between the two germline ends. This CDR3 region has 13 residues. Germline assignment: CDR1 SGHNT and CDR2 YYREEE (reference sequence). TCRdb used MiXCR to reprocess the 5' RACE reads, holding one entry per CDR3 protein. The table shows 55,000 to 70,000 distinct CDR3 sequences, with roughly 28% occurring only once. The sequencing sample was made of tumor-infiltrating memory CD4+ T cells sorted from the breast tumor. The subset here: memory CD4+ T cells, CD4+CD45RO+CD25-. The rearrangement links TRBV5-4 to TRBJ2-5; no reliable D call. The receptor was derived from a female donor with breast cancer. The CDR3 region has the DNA TGTGCCAGCAAACCCGACACCCAAGAGACCCAGTACTTC. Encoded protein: CASKPDTQETQYF.